Below are 19 T cell receptor beta chains sequenced from a single sample in a study of T cell responses to AZD1222 COVID-19 vaccine. Here immunoSEQ multiplex PCR was the method, and the copy in TCRdb shows in-frame clones only, minus some. The repertoire holds about 130,000 clones, with 93% as singletons. Sequencing used peripheral blood, obtained on day 0 of AZD1222 vaccination. The receptors stem from an adult in good health.

This chain links TRBV27 with TRBJ1-3; 7 bases fit TRBD1. After removal of 8 bases from V and 2 bases from J, the junction contained 12 bases not matched to a gene. The CDR3 runs 16 residues. From germline, CDR1 is MNHEY and CDR2 SMNVEV (reference sequence). The CDR3 DNA sequence: TGTGCCAGCTCTAATGGCATCGGGACAGCTGGAAACACCATATATTTT. It encodes CASSNGIGTAGNTIYF.

The chain is built from TRBV23-1 and TRBJ1-5; D gene unclear. TRBV23-1 is classed as an ORF, of uncertain function. The CDR3 has 15 amino acids. Trimming cost V 2 bases and J 11 bases, with 19 bases left between them. In DNA form, the CDR3 reads TGCGCCAGCAGTCAACCGGTTTCGTTTGTGGCGGCCCAGCATTTT. This gives the protein CASSQPVSFVAAQHF.

This chain joins TRBV2 and TRBJ2-7; perhaps TRBD2 as D (6 bases). V was clipped by 6 bases and J by 6 bases, with 15 bases between them. The CDR3 is 13 amino acids. Germline V gene sequence: CDR1 SNHLY, CDR2 FYNNEI. CDR3 DNA: TGTGCCAGCAGCTCACGGGGGAATCGCGAGCAGTACTTC. Translation gives CASSSRGNREQYF.

This clone was counted a few times. This chain joins TRBV11-3 and TRBJ1-1; D not resolved. The CDR3 spans 13 residues. The germline V and J ends were trimmed by 3 bases and 6 bases, with 11 bases remaining between them. Germline CDR1 SGHNT, CDR2 YENEEA. The CDR3 DNA follows: TGTGCCAGCAGCTTTGGGTATGGCGCTGAAGCTTTCTTT. It yields the protein CASSFGYGAEAFF.

The chain uses TRBV5-1 and TRBJ2-1; TRBD2 matches 11 bases. V was pared by 3 bases and J by 6 bases, with 5 bases of the junction left unmatched. Looked up from germline, CDR1 is SGHRS and CDR2 is YFSETQ. This CDR3 contains 15 residues. The CDR3 DNA reads as TGCGCCAGCAGCTCGACTAGCGGGGCCTCCAATGAGCAGTTCTTC. This translates into CASSSTSGASNEQFF. Drawing the rest from reference TRBV5-1 and TRBJ2-1, the complete variable domain is KAGVTQTPRYLIKTRGQQVTLSCSPISGHRSVSWYQQTPGQGLQFLFEYFSETQRNKGNFPGRFSGRQFSNSRSEMNVSTLELGDSALYLCASSSTSGASNEQFFGPGTRLTVL.

This chain uses TRBV2 with TRBJ1-1, with D unclear. CDR3 length: 10 residues. Trimming cost V 6 bases and J 11 bases, with 10 bases left between them. Germline V gene data show CDR1 as SNHLY and CDR2 as FYNNEI. The CDR3 DNA reads TGTGCCAGCAGGGGGAGGTGGGCTTTCTTT. It yields the protein CASRGRWAFF.

The chain carries TRBV7-2 and TRBJ2-1; perhaps TRBD1 as D (6 bases). The V gene's germline CDR1 is SGHTA and CDR2 FQGNSA. Trimming shortened V by 5 bases and J by 10 bases, and 18 bases separated the two germline ends. The CDR3 totals 14 residues. CDR3 loop: CASSILTGPGEQFF. The CDR3 nucleotides are TGTGCCAGCAGCATACTAACAGGGCCAGGCGAGCAGTTCTTC. Supplemented by reference TRBV7-2 and TRBJ2-1, the full variable domain reads GAGVSQSPSNKVTEKGKDVELRCDPISGHTALYWYRQSLGQGLEFLIYFQGNSAPDKSGLPSDRFSAERTGGSVSTLTIQRTQQEDSAVYLCASSILTGPGEQFFGPGTRLTVL.

In its sample, this clone is medium-sized. This sequence joins TRBV28 and TRBJ1-2; possible D gene TRBD1, 6 bases. V shed 8 bases and J shed 4 bases, with 20 bases lying between them. The CDR3 extends over 15 amino acids. CDR1 is MDHEN, CDR2 SYDVKM, per germline. The CDR3 region is CASVGRGGMLYGYTF. The CDR3 region has the DNA TGTGCCAGCGTGGGGCGAGGGGGAATGCTCTATGGCTACACCTTC.

The chain is built from TRBV18 and TRBJ1-2; TRBD1 might be the D (5 bases). The CDR3 length is 14 residues. Germline V gene data show CDR1 as KGHSH and CDR2 as LQKENI. V was shortened by 4 bases and J by 3 bases, with 12 bases between the two germline ends. CDR3 sequence reads: CASSLTTQDYGYTF. The CDR3 region has the DNA TGTGCCAGCTCACTTACGACACAGGACTATGGCTACACCTTC.

This chain links TRBV30 with TRBJ1-2; 10 positions match TRBD1. CDR1 is GTSNPN, CDR2 SVGIG, per germline (reference sequence). This CDR3 is built from 16 residues. The V and J ends lost 0 bases and 4 bases, in that order; junction bases with no gene match: 8. CDR3 nucleotide sequence: TGTGCCTGGAGTGTAATCGGCCGACAGGGGGCCTATGGCTACACCTTC. This codes for CAWSVIGRQGAYGYTF. Full variable domain (remainder filled in from reference TRBV30 and TRBJ1-2): SQTIHQWPATLVQPVGSPLSLECTVEGTSNPNLYWYRQAAGRGLQLLFYSVGIGQISSEVPQNLSASRPQDRQFILSSKKLLLSDSGFYLCAWSVIGRQGAYGYTFGSGTRLTVV.

The chain links TRBV19 to TRBJ2-3; 7 positions match TRBD2. The V segment lost 8 bases and the J segment 8 bases; nucleotides outside the gene matches: 22. CDR3 length: 17 amino acids. Germline CDR1 reads LNHDA; CDR2 reads SQIVND (reference sequence). This chain's CDR3 is CASRMGEGRVELGTQYF. In DNA form, the CDR3 reads TGTGCCAGTCGGATGGGGGAGGGCCGGGTCGAGTTAGGTACGCAGTATTTT.

This chain joins TRBV13 and TRBJ2-7, with D tentatively TRBD1 or TRBD2 (5 bases each). The germline CDR1 and CDR2 sequences are PRHDT and FYEKMQ (reference sequence). The CDR3 is 11 amino acids. Trimming removed 11 bases from V and 5 bases from J, with 13 bases in between. In DNA, the CDR3 is TGTGCCGGCCCGGGACCTCACGAGCAGTACTTC. It encodes CAGPGPHEQYF.

The CDR3 spells CASSLSAGGETQYF. The CDR3 DNA sequence: TGTGCCAGCAGCTTATCAGCGGGAGGTGAGACCCAGTACTTC. The V and J genes are TRBV7-2 and TRBJ2-5; 9 nucleotides align to TRBD2. This CDR3 has 14 amino acids. The germline V gene encodes CDR1 SGHTA and CDR2 FQGNSA. The ends lost 2 bases at V and 5 bases at J; junction bases unmatched: 3. The variable domain in full, completed from reference TRBV7-2 and TRBJ2-5, reads GAGVSQSPSNKVTEKGKDVELRCDPISGHTALYWYRQSLGQGLEFLIYFQGNSAPDKSGLPSDRFSAERTGGSVSTLTIQRTQQEDSAVYLCASSLSAGGETQYFGPGTRLLVL.

This rearrangement joins TRBV9 to TRBJ2-5, with TRBD2 identical over 7 bases. CDR3 length equals 14 residues. Germline V CDR1 and CDR2: SGDLS, YYNGEE. The ends lost 4 bases at V and 5 bases at J; junction bases unmatched: 8. Written as DNA, the CDR3 is TGTGCCAGCAGCCCCCGTAGGCGGGGGGAGACCCAGTACTTC. Protein: CASSPRRRGETQYF.

The rearrangement links TRBV29-1 to TRBJ2-7; tentatively, D is TRBD2 (5 bases). V was cut by 6 bases and J by 7 bases, with 10 bases left in between. The V gene's germline CDR1 is SQVTM and CDR2 ANQGSEA. This CDR3 has 10 residues. CDR3 loop: CSVLTGEQYF. CDR3 nucleotide sequence: TGCAGCGTCCTCACGGGGGAGCAGTACTTC.

The V call is TRBV6-1, the J call TRBJ1-1, with D uncertain. Germline lookup yields CDR1 MNHNS and CDR2 SASEGT. Trimming removed 0 bases at V and 0 bases at J, with 5 bases between. The CDR3 sequence is 14 residues long. The CDR3 spells CASSEARMNTEAFF. The CDR3 DNA sequence: TGTGCCAGCAGTGAAGCGCGGATGAACACTGAAGCTTTCTTT.

The chain combines TRBV6-2 or TRBV6-3 with TRBJ1-5, with D tentatively TRBD1 (5 bases). The V gene lost 2 bases and the J gene lost 9 bases, with 20 bases spanning the gap. The germline V gene encodes CDR1 MNHEY and CDR2 SVGEGT. CDR3 length equals 16 residues. The CDR3 nucleotides read TGTGCCAGCAGTTACACCTTGGACGCCCGGAGGGGGCCCCAGCATTTT. Residues: CASSYTLDARRGPQHF.

The gene calls are TRBV9 and TRBJ2-1; 10 bases line up with TRBD2. Germline assignment: CDR1 SGDLS and CDR2 YYNGEE. This CDR3 has 15 amino acids. With V trimmed by 0 bases and J by 9 bases, 6 bases remained unmatched. CDR3 in DNA: TGTGCCAGCAGCGTAGGGCTAGCGGGGGAATCTGAGCAGTTCTTC. Its translation: CASSVGLAGESEQFF.

V usage is TRBV19 and J usage is TRBJ1-5; 7 bases agree with TRBD1. Trimming took 6 bases from V and 0 from J; bases not matched to a gene: 8. Germline assignment: CDR1 LNHDA and CDR2 SQIVND (reference sequence). The CDR3 runs 16 residues. The CDR3 protein is CASRTIGGLSNQPQHF. CDR3 DNA sequence: TGTGCCAGTAGAACCATAGGGGGCCTTAGCAATCAGCCCCAGCATTTT.